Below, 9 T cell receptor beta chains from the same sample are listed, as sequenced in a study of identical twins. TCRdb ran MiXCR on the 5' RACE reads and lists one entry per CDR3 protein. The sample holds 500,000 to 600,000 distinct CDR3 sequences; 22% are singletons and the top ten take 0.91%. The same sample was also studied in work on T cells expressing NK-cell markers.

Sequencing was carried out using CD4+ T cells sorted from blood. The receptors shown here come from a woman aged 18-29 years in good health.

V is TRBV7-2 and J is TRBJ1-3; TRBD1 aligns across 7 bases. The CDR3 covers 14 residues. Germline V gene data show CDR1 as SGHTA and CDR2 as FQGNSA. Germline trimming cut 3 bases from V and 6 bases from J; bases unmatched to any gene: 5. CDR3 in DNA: TGTGCCAGCAGCTTGACAGGGTTAGCAAACACCATATATTTT. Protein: CASSLTGLANTIYF.

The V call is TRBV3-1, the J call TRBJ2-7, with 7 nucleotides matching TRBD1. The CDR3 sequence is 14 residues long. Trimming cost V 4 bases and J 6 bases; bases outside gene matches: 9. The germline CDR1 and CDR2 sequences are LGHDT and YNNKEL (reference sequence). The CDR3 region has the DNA TGTGCCAGCAGCCCTCTCGACAGGGTTGGCGAGCAGTACTTC. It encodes CASSPLDRVGEQYF.

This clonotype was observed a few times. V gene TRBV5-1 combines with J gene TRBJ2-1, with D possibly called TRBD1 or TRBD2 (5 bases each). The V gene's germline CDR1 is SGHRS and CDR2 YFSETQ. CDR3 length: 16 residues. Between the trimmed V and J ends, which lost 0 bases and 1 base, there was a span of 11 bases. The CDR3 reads CASSLAYEGSYNEQFF. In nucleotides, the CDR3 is TGCGCCAGCAGCTTGGCTTACGAGGGGTCCTACAATGAGCAGTTCTTC.

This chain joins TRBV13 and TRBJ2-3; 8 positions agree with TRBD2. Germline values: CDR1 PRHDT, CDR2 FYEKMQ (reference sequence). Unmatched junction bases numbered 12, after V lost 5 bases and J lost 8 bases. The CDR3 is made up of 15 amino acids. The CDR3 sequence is CASSAAAGVYGTQYF. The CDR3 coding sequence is TGTGCCAGCAGCGCAGCAGCGGGGGTTTATGGTACGCAGTATTTT.

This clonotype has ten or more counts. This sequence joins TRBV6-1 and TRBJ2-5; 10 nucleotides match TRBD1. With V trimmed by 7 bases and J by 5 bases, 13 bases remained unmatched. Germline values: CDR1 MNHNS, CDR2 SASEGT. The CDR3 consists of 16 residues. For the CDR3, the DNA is TGTGCCAGCACCTTCAGGGGGACAGGGGAAGGGGAGACCCAGTACTTC. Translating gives CASTFRGTGEGETQYF.

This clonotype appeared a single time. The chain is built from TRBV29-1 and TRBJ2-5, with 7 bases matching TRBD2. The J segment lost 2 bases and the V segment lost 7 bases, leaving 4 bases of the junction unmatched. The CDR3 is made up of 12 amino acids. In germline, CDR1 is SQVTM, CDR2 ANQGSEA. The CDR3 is CSGTGGQETQYF. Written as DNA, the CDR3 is TGCAGCGGAACGGGGGGACAAGAGACCCAGTACTTC.

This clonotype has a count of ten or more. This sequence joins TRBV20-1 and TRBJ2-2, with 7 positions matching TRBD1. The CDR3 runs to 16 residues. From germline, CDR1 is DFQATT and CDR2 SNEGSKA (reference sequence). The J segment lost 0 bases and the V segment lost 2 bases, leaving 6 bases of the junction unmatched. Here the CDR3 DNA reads TGCAGTGCTAGACCGACCGGGACAGCGAACACCGGGGAGCTGTTTTTT. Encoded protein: CSARPTGTANTGELFF.

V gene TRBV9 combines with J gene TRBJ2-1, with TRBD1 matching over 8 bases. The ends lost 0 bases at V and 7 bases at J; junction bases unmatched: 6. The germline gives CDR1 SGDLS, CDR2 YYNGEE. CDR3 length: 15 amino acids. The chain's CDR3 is CASSVVGTGLNEQFF. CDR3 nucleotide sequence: TGTGCCAGCAGCGTAGTCGGGACAGGCTTGAATGAGCAGTTCTTC.

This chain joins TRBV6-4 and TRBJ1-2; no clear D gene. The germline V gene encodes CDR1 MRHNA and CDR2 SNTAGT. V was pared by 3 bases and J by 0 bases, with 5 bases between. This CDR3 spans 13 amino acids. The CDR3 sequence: CASSEVPNYGYTF. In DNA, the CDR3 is TGTGCCAGCAGTGAAGTCCCTAACTATGGCTACACCTTC.